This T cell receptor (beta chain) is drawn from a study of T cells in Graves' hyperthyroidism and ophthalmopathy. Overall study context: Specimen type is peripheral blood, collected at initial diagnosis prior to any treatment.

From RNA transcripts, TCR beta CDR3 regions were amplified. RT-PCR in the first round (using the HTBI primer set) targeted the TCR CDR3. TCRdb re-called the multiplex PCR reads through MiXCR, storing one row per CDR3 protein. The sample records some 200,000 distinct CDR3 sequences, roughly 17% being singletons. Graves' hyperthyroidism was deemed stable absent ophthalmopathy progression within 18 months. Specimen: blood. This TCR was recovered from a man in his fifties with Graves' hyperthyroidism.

CDR3 DNA: TGTGCCAGCAGTGACCCGGGAGACTCCTACAATGAGCAGTTCTTC. Translation: CASSDPGDSYNEQFF. The chain employs TRBV2 and TRBJ2-1, with D possibly matching TRBD2 (6 bases). There are 15 residues in the CDR3. Germline CDR1 and CDR2: SNHLY and FYNNEI. Trimming cost V 3 bases and J 0 bases, with 9 bases left between them.